Below, one T cell receptor (beta chain) is given with its context. Its antigen is undetermined. HTBI primers from iRepertoire and Arm-PCR of CDR3 regions yielded the TCR beta libraries. TCRdb independently ran MiXCR on the multiplex PCR reads; one entry per CDR3 protein. The table lists about 540,000 distinct CDR3 sequences, approximately 12% of them singletons. Time point denoted: newly diagnosed GD, antithyroid drugs for less than 3 months. There was RNA extracted from PBMCs, and the TCR library was made from it. Trimming removed 3 bases from V and 14 bases from J, with 16 bases in between. This CDR3 has 13 residues. Germline V gene lookup returns CDR1 SGHAT and CDR2 FQDESV (reference sequence). This record comes from a study of regulatory T cells in long-lasting Graves disease. Study-wide results and limits: New patients shared fewer public clonotypes (approximately 1,000) than persistent patients did (roughly 2,700).

These data were also filed under a second study, of T cells in Graves' hyperthyroidism and ophthalmopathy. From that report: Primed by the HTBI set, a first-round RT-PCR was run on the TCR CDR3.

Sample: peripheral blood mononuclear cells (PBMCs), taken at new diagnosis, from a patient treated with antithyroid drugs. The chain joins TRBV11-1 to TRBJ2-2; D remains ambiguous. The sequence was collected from a man aged 25 to 40 with Graves disease. CDR3 bases: TGTGCCAGCAGCTTCCGGGCCGCCTCAAGACTGTTTTTT. Translating it yields CASSFRAASRLFF.